This T cell receptor (beta chain) is drawn from a study of cytomegalovirus exposure and HLA in healthy donors. Findings and caveats of the study: It was taken for granted in presence/absence analyses that sequencing depth across donors was roughly uniform.

This clone was counted a few times. Its antigen is unknown. This PCR relied on a set of 60 Vbeta primers and 13 Jbeta primers. The data were produced by immunoSEQ multiplex PCR, yet TCRdb's version contains in-frame clones alone and is incomplete. The data contain about 50,000 clones, roughly four fifths of them singletons. Germline V gene sequence: CDR1 SGHNT, CDR2 YYREEE (reference sequence). This CDR3 comprises 11 residues. The sequenced sample consisted of PBMCs. The chain is built from TRBV5-4 and TRBJ2-5; the D is unclear. The DNA matches TRBJ2-7 better at its end, which makes the J call doubtful. The clonotype comes from a young man in good health and CMV-seronegative. The CDR3 DNA is TGTGCCAGCAGCTCGAACTACGAGCAGTACTTC. This translates into CASSSNYEQYF.